What follows are 14 T cell receptor beta chains derived from one specimen sequenced in a study of vaccination and CD4 T cells after COVID-19. Sequencing of the DNA from cultured CD4+ T cells was carried out with the Oncomine TCR Beta short-read assay. TCRdb reprocessed the PCR reads with MiXCR, giving one entry per CDR3 protein. The sample shows some 25,000 distinct CDR3 sequences, 30% of them seen only once. These receptors have no identified antigens. The time point here: late sampling 161 to 241 days after vaccination in three convalescent patients. Treatment of the sample: approximately 10-day PBMC culture with coronavirus spike peptide pools or control peptides (ViraFEST assay). The sample consisted of CD4+ T cells from blood, cultured in vitro, taken about 7 months after SARS-CoV-2 vaccination. All receptors derive from a human donor who had recovered from COVID-19.

The rearrangement links TRBV6-1 to TRBJ2-7, with TRBD2 matching over 11 bases. Germline loops: CDR1 MNHNS, CDR2 SASEGT. This CDR3 has 16 amino acids. Losses at the gene ends were 2 bases for V and 5 bases for J; bases not matched to a gene: 8. The CDR3 sequence is CASSERLAGGTHEQYF. DNA for the CDR3: TGTGCCAGCAGTGAAAGGCTAGCGGGAGGAACCCACGAGCAGTACTTC.

The CDR3 DNA sequence: TGTGCCAGCAGCGATAGCGGGAGACCCCCCTACGAGCAGTACTTC. It encodes CASSDSGRPPYEQYF. The chain combines TRBV7-8 with TRBJ2-7, with 9 bases matching TRBD2. The CDR3 runs 15 residues. V shed 5 bases and J 2 bases; nucleotides not matched to a gene: 7. Germline lookup yields CDR1 SGHVS and CDR2 FQNEAQ.

This clonotype is labeled medium-sized. This sequence joins TRBV7-9 and TRBJ2-5; TRBD1 aligns across 9 bases. The CDR3 has 16 residues. V gave up 3 bases and J gave up 0 bases; unmatched junction bases: 5. Germline-derived CDR1 and CDR2 are SEHNR and FQNEAQ (reference sequence). CDR3: CASSFSTGGYQETQYF. In DNA, the CDR3 is TGTGCCAGCAGCTTTTCGACAGGGGGGTACCAAGAGACCCAGTACTTC.

Only a few counts were recorded for this clonotype. The chain recombines TRBV7-2 with TRBJ2-1; no firm D call. From germline, CDR1 is SGHTA and CDR2 FQGNSA. CDR3 length: 15 residues. The V and J ends lost 0 bases and 0 bases respectively, with 6 bases between them. For the CDR3, the DNA is TGTGCCAGCAGCTTAGCGGTCAGCTCCTACAATGAGCAGTTCTTC. Residues: CASSLAVSSYNEQFF. The full variable domain, completed using reference TRBV7-2 and TRBJ2-1, is GAGVSQSPSNKVTEKGKDVELRCDPISGHTALYWYRQSLGQGLEFLIYFQGNSAPDKSGLPSDRFSAERTGGSVSTLTIQRTQQEDSAVYLCASSLAVSSYNEQFFGPGTRLTVL.

Here the CDR3 reads CSALQGHEQYF. CDR3 in DNA: TGCAGTGCTTTACAGGGCCACGAGCAGTACTTC. The chain combines TRBV20-1 with TRBJ2-7; D might be TRBD1 (6 bases). Germline lookup yields CDR1 DFQATT and CDR2 SNEGSKA (reference sequence). Trimming cost V 5 bases and J 5 bases, with 10 bases left between them. CDR3 length equals 11 residues.

In its sample, this clonotype was seen a few times. The genes are TRBV20-1 and TRBJ2-1; the D gene is possibly TRBD1 (5 bases). Looked up from germline, CDR1 is DFQATT and CDR2 is SNEGSKA (reference sequence). There are 12 residues in the CDR3. The CDR3 reads CSEEGAYNEQFF. In DNA, the CDR3 is TGCAGCGAGGAAGGGGCGTACAATGAGCAGTTCTTC.

The rearrangement uses TRBV19 and TRBJ2-1, with 7 nucleotides matching TRBD1. The germline CDR1 and CDR2 sequences are LNHDA and SQIVND (reference sequence). Trimming at V came to 5 bases and at J to 4 bases, leaving 2 bases not matched to a gene. The CDR3 loop spans 13 amino acids. CDR3 DNA sequence: TGTGCCAGTAGTTCACAGGGGTACAATGAGCAGTTCTTC. Residues: CASSSQGYNEQFF.

The gene calls are TRBV6-5 and TRBJ2-7, with TRBD2 matching 11 bases. After removal of 2 bases from V and 5 bases from J, the junction contained 14 bases not matched to a gene. CDR1 MNHEY and CDR2 SVGAGI come from the germline V gene. The CDR3 contains 18 residues. In DNA form, the CDR3 reads TGTGCCAGCAGTTACGGGCTAGCGGGAGGTAGTCGGAGGAACGAGCAGTACTTC. Translated, it gives CASSYGLAGGSRRNEQYF.

The chain carries TRBV5-8 and TRBJ2-5; 7 bases align to TRBD1. J gave up 4 bases and V 1 base, and 1 base lay outside the gene matches. Germline CDR1 is SGHTS and CDR2 is YDEGEE. The CDR3 runs 13 residues. The CDR3 bases are TGTGCCAGCAGCTTGAACAGGGGAGAGACCCAGTACTTC. Its protein is CASSLNRGETQYF.

This chain links TRBV28 with TRBJ1-6, with 9 bases aligning to TRBD1. Germline V gene sequence: CDR1 MDHEN, CDR2 SYDVKM. V was pared by 4 bases and J by 6 bases, with 4 bases of the junction left unmatched. There are 15 residues in the CDR3. Here the CDR3 reads CASSSTGGGNSPLHF. Written as DNA, the CDR3 is TGTGCCAGCAGTTCAACAGGGGGCGGTAATTCACCCCTCCACTTT.

The chain has TRBV7-6 and TRBJ2-5; D uncertain. Germline V gene sequence: CDR1 SGHVS, CDR2 FNYEAQ. The CDR3 totals 12 residues. Trimming removed 0 bases from V and 5 bases from J, with 4 bases in between. The CDR3 nucleotides are TGTGCCAGCAGCTTAGCGGGGGAGACCCAGTACTTC. This codes for CASSLAGETQYF. The whole variable domain, remainder taken from reference TRBV7-6 and TRBJ2-5, is GAGVSQSPRYKVTKRGQDVALRCDPISGHVSLYWYRQALGQGPEFLTYFNYEAQQDKSGLPNDRFSAERPEGSISTLTIQRTEQRDSAMYRCASSLAGETQYFGPGTRLLVL.

This clonotype is medium-sized in the sample. The chain employs TRBV20-1 and TRBJ1-6; D is perhaps TRBD1 (6 bases). This CDR3 contains 15 residues. V gave up 3 bases and J gave up 11 bases, with 20 bases separating them. Germline loops: CDR1 DFQATT, CDR2 SNEGSKA (reference sequence). This CDR3 reads CSASGPPGHRTPLHF. The CDR3 region has the DNA TGCAGTGCTAGTGGGCCCCCGGGACACCGAACACCCCTCCACTTT.

The CDR3 DNA reads TGTGCCAGTAGTATCGGGACAAATAATTCACCCCTCCACTTT. Its protein product is CASSIGTNNSPLHF. This rearrangement joins TRBV19 to TRBJ1-6, with D possibly being TRBD1 (6 bases). CDR3 length: 14 residues. V shed 3 bases and J shed 5 bases, with 8 bases lying between them. Looked up from germline, CDR1 is LNHDA and CDR2 is SQIVND (reference sequence). Using reference TRBV19 and TRBJ1-6 for the parts outside the CDR3, the full variable domain is DGGITQSPKYLFRKEGQNVTLSCEQNLNHDAMYWYRQDPGQGLRLIYYSQIVNDFQKGDIAEGYSVSREKKESFPLTVTSAQKNPTAFYLCASSIGTNNSPLHFGNGTRLTVT.

CDR3 nucleotide sequence: TGTGCCAGTCGCCGACAGGGAGGGGGAGAGACCCAGTACTTC. Protein sequence: CASRRQGGGETQYF. The chain uses TRBV19 and TRBJ2-5, with D perhaps given as TRBD1 or TRBD2 (7 bases each). Deletions cut 8 bases from V and 4 bases from J, with 17 bases between. Germline V lookup: CDR1 LNHDA, CDR2 SQIVND (reference sequence). The CDR3 has 14 residues. The full variable domain, completed using reference TRBV19 and TRBJ2-5, is DGGITQSPKYLFRKEGQNVTLSCEQNLNHDAMYWYRQDPGQGLRLIYYSQIVNDFQKGDIAEGYSVSREKKESFPLTVTSAQKNPTAFYLCASRRQGGGETQYFGPGTRLLVL.